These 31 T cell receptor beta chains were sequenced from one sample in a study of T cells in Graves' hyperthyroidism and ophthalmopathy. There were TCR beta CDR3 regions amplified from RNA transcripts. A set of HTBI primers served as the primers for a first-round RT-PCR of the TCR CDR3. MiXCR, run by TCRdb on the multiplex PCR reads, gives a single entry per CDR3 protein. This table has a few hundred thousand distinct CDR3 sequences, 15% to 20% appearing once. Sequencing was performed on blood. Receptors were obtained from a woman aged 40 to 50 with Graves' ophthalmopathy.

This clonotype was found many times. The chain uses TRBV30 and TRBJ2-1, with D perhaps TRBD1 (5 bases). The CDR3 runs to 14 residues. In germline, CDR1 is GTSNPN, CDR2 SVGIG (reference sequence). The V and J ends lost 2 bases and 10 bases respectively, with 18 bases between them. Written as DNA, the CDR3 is TGTGCCTGGAGTTCAGGGATATCGGCGATCGAGCAGTTCTTC. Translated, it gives CAWSSGISAIEQFF.

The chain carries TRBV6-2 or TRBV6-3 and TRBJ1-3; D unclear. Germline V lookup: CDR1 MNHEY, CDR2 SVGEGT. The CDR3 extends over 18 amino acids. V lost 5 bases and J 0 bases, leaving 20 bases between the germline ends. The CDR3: CASSPHSQGLSSGNTIYF. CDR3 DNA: TGTGCCAGCAGTCCTCATTCCCAAGGACTAAGCTCTGGAAACACCATATATTTT.

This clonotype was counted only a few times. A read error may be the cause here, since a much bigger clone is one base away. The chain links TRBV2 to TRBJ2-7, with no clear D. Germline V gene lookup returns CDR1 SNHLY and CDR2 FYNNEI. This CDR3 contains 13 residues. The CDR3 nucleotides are TGTGCCGGCAGTGAAGCGCTAACCTACGAGCAGTACTTC. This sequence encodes CAGSEALTYEQYF.

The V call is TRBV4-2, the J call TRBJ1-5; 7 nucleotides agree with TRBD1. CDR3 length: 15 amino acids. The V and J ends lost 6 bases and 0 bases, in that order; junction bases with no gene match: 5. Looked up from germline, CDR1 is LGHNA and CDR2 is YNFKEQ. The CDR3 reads CASSGTAYSNQPQHF. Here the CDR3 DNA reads TGTGCCAGCAGTGGGACAGCTTATAGCAATCAGCCCCAGCATTTT.

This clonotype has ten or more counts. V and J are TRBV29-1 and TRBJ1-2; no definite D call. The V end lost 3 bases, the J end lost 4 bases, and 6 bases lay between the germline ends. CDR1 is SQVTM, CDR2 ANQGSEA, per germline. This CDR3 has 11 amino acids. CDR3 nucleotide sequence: TGCAGCGTTGACGGGCCCTATGGCTACACCTTC. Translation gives CSVDGPYGYTF.

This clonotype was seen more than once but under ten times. CDR3 sequence: CASSPQGQGVQPQHF. The CDR3 bases are TGTGCCAGCAGTCCCCAAGGACAGGGGGTTCAGCCCCAGCATTTT. The V and J genes are TRBV28 and TRBJ1-5; 10 bases match TRBD1. This CDR3 is 15 amino acids long. The germline V gene has CDR1 MDHEN and CDR2 SYDVKM. With V trimmed by 5 bases and J by 6 bases, 7 bases remained unmatched.

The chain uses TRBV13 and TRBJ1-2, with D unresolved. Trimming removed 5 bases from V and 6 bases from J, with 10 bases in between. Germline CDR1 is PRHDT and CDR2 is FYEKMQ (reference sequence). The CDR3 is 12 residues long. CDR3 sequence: CASSERGNGYTF. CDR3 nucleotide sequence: TGTGCCAGCAGCGAGCGGGGAAATGGCTACACCTTC.

CDR3 amino acids: CATSNTAGVEQFF. The CDR3 bases are TGTGCCACCAGTAATACAGCAGGGGTTGAGCAGTTCTTC. This rearrangement joins TRBV15 to TRBJ2-1, with D tentatively TRBD1 (6 bases). V shed 6 bases and J shed 9 bases, with 15 bases lying between them. Per germline, CDR1 LNHNV and CDR2 YYDKDF (reference sequence). The CDR3 length is 13 residues. Together with reference TRBV15 and TRBJ2-1, the CDR3 gives the full variable domain: DAMVIQNPRYQVTQFGKPVTLSCSQTLNHNVMYWYQQKSSQAPKLLFHYYDKDFNNEADTPDNFQSRRPNTSFCFLDIRSPGLGDTAMYLCATSNTAGVEQFFGPGTRLTVL.

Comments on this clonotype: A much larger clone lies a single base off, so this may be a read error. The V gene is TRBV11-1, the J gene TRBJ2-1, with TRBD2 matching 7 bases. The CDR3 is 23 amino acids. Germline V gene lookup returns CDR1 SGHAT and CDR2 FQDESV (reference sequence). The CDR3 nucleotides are TGTGCCAGCAGCTCCTCTAAGCGGCTAGCGGCTCCTCAGATAAAGAGCTCCTACAATGAGCAGCTCTTC. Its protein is CASSSSKRLAAPQIKSSYNEQLF. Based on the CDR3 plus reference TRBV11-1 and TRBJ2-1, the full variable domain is EAEVAQSPRYKITEKSQAVAFWCDPISGHATLYWYRQILGQGPELLVQFQDESVVDDSQLPKDRFSAERLKGVDSTLKIQPAELGDSAMYLCASSSSKRLAAPQIKSSYNEQLFGPGTRLTVL.

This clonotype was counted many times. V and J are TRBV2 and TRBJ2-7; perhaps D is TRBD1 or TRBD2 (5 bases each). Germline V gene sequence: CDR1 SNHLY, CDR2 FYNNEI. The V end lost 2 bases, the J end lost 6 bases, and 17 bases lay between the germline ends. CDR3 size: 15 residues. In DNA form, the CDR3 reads TGTGCCAGCAGTGAAAAACGGGGCAGCCCCACCGAGCAGTACTTC. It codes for CASSEKRGSPTEQYF.

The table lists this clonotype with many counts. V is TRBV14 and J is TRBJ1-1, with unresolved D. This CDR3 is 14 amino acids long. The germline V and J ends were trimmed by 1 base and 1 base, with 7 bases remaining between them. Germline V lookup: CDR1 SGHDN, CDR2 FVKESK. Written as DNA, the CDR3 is TGTGCCAGCAGCCAAGGTGGGTGGAACACTGAAGCTTTCTTT. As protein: CASSQGGWNTEAFF.

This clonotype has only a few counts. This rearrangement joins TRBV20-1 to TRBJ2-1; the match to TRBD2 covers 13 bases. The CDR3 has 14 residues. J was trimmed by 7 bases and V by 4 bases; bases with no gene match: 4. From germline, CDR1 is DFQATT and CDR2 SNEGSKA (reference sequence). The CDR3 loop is CSATGTSGTNEQFF. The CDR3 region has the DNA TGCAGTGCTACCGGGACTAGCGGGACTAATGAGCAGTTCTTC.

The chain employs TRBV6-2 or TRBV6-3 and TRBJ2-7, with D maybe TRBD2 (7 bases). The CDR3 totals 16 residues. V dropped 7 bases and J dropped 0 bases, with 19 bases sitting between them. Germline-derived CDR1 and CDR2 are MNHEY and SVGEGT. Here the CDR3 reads CASTRGGMTGSYEQYF. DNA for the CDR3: TGTGCCAGCACAAGGGGGGGGATGACTGGCTCCTACGAGCAGTACTTC.

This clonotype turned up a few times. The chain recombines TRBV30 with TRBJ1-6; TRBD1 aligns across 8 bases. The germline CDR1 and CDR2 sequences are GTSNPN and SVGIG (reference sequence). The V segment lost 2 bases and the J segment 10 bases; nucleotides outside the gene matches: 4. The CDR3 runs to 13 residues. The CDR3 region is CAWSWQGASPLHF. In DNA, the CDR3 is TGTGCCTGGAGTTGGCAGGGGGCGTCACCCCTCCACTTT.

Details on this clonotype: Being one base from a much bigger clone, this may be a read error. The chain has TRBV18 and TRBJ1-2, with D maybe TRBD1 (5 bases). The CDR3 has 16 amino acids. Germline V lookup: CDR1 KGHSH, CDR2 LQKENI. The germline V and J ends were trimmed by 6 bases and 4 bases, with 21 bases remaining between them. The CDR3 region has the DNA TGTGCCAGCTCGCTACGTCCTCCGGGACGGAGCTATGGCTACACCTTC. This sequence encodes CASSLRPPGRSYGYTF.

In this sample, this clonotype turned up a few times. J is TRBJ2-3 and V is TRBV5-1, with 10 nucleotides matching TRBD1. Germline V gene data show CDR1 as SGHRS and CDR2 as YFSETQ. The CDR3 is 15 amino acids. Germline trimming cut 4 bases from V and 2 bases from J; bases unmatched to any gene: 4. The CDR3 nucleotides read TGCGCCAGCAGCGCGAGACAGGGGGCCACAGATACGCAGTATTTT. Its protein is CASSARQGATDTQYF.

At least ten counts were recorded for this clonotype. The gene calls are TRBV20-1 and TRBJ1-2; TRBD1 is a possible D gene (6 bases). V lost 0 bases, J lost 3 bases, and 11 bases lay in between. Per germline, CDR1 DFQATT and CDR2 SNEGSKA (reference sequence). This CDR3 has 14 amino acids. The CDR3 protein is CSARDVKGDYGYTF. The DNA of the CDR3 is TGCAGTGCTAGAGATGTGAAGGGGGACTATGGCTACACCTTC.

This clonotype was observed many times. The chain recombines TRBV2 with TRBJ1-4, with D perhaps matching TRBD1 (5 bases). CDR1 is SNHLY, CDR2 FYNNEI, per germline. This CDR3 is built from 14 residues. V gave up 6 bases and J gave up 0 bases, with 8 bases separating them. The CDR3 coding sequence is TGTGCCAGCAGGGTACAGGCAACTAATGAAAAACTGTTTTTT. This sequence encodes CASRVQATNEKLFF. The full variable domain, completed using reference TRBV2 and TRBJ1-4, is EPEVTQTPSHQVTQMGQEVILRCVPISNHLYFYWYRQILGQKVEFLVSFYNNEISEKSEIFDDQFSVERPDGSNFTLKIRSTKLEDSAMYFCASRVQATNEKLFFGSGTQLSVL.

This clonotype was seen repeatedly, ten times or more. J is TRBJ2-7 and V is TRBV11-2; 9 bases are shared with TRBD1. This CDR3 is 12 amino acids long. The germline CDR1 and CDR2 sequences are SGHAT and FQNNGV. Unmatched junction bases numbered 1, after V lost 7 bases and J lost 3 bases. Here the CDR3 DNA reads TGTGCCAGCAAGGGACAGGGCTACGAGCAGTACTTC. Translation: CASKGQGYEQYF. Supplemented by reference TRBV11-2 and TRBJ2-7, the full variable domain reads EAGVAQSPRYKIIEKRQSVAFWCNPISGHATLYWYQQILGQGPKLLIQFQNNGVVDDSQLPKDRFSAERLKGVDSTLKIQPAKLEDSAVYLCASKGQGYEQYFGPGTRLTVT.

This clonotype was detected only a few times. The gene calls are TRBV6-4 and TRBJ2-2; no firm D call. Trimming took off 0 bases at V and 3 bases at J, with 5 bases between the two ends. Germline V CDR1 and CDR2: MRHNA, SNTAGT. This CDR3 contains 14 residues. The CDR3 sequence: CASSDSYYTGELFF. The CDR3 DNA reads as TGTGCCAGCAGTGACTCCTACTACACCGGGGAGCTGTTTTTT.

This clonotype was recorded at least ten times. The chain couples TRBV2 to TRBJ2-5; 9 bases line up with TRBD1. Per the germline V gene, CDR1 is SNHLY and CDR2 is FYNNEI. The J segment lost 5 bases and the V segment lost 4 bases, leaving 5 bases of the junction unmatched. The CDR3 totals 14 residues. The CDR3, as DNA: TGTGCCAGCAGTGTAACAGGGGGCGGGGAGACCCAGTACTTC. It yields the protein CASSVTGGGETQYF.

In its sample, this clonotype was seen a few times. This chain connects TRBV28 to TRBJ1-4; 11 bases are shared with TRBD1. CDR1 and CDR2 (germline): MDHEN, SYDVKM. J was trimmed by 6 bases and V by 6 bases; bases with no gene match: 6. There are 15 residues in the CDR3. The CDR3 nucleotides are TGTGCCAGCAGCGGGTGGGACAGGGGGGATGAAAAACTGTTTTTT. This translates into CASSGWDRGDEKLFF.

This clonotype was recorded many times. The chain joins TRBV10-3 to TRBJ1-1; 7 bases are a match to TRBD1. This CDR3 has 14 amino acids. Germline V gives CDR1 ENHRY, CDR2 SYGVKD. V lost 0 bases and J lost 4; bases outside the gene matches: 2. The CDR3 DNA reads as TGTGCCATCAGTGAGTCTAGGGACAGCACTGAAGCTTTCTTT. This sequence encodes CAISESRDSTEAFF.

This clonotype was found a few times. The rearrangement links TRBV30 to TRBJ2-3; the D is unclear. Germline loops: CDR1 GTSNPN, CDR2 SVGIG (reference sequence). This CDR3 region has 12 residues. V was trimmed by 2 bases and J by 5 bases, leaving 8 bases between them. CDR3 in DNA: TGTGCCTGGAGTCCTGGGGAAGATACGCAGTATTTT. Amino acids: CAWSPGEDTQYF. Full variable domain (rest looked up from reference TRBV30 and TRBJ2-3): SQTIHQWPATLVQPVGSPLSLECTVEGTSNPNLYWYRQAAGRGLQLLFYSVGIGQISSEVPQNLSASRPQDRQFILSSKKLLLSDSGFYLCAWSPGEDTQYFGPGTRLTVL.

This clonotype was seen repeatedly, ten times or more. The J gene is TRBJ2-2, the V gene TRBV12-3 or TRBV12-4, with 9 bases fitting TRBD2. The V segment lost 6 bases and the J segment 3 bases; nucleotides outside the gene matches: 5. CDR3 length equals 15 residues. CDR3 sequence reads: CASSRLAEYTGELFF. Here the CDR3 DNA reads TGTGCCAGCAGCAGACTAGCGGAGTACACCGGGGAGCTGTTTTTT.

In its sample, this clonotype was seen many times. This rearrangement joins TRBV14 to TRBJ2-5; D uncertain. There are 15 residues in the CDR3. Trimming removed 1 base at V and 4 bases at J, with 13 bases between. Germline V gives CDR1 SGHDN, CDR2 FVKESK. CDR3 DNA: TGTGCCAGCAGCCAAGCCCGGTCGCGAGGAGAGACCCAGTACTTC. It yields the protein CASSQARSRGETQYF.

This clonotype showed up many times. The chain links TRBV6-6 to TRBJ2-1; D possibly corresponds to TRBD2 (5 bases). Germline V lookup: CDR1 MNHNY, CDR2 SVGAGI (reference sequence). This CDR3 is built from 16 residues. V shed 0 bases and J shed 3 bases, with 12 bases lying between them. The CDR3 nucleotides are TGTGCCAGCAGTTACTCTCGGGGTTTGGGCTACAATGAGCAGTTCTTC. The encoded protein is CASSYSRGLGYNEQFF.

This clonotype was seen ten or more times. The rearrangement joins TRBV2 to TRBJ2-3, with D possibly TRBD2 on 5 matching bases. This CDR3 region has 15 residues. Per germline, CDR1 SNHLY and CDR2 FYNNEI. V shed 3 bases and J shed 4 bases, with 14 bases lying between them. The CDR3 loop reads CASSDEGGGADTQYF. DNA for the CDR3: TGTGCCAGCAGTGACGAGGGCGGTGGGGCAGATACGCAGTATTTT.

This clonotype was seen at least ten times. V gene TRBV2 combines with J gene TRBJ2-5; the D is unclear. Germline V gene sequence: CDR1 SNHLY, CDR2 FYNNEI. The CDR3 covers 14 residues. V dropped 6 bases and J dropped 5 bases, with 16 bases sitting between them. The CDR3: CASRETYPSETQYF. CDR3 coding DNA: TGTGCCAGCAGGGAAACGTATCCTTCGGAGACCCAGTACTTC.

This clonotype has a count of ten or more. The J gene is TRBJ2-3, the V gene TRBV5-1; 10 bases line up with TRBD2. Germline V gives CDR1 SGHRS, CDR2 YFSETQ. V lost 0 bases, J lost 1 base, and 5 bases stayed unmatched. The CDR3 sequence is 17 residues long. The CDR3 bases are TGCGCCAGCAGCTTGGGACTAGCGGGTAGGGGCACAGATACGCAGTATTTT. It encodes CASSLGLAGRGTDTQYF.

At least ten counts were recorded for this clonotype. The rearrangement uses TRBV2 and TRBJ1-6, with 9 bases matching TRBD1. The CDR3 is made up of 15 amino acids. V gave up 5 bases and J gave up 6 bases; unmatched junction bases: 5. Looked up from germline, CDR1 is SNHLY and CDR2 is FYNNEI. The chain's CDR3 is CASSSDRGGNSPLHF. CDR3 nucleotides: TGTGCCAGCAGTTCGGACAGGGGCGGTAATTCACCCCTCCACTTT.